One sample yielded the 22 T cell receptor beta chains listed below, sequenced in a study of OX40 agonist ivuxolimab in advanced cancers. Profiling relied on immunoSEQ multiplex PCR, and the TCRdb table lists in-frame clones only, not all of them. The sample shows 45,000 to 55,000 clones, 84% of them seen only once. The sequences come from CD4+ or CD8+ T cells sorted from blood, collected in a trial of the OX40 agonist ivuxolimab. All receptors come from an adult with an advanced solid tumor such as melanoma, head and neck, liver or kidney cancer.

The V call is TRBV27, the J call TRBJ2-1; D is perhaps TRBD1 or TRBD2 (5 bases each). V was pared by 3 bases and J by 15 bases, with 21 bases between. Germline CDR1 and CDR2: MNHEY and SMNVEV (reference sequence). CDR3 size: 14 residues. The CDR3, as DNA: TGTGCCAGCAGTTTTCGCGAGTCGGCGAGGGGTCGGTTCTTC. This translates into CASSFRESARGRFF.

This chain uses TRBV5-1 with TRBJ2-2; 7 positions match TRBD2. CDR1 SGHRS and CDR2 YFSETQ come from the germline V gene. The V and J ends lost 0 bases and 5 bases, in that order; junction bases with no gene match: 10. This CDR3 contains 17 residues. The CDR3 DNA reads as TGCGCCAGCAGCTTGGGTACGTCTAGCGGATATACCGGGGAGCTGTTTTTT. Translated, it gives CASSLGTSSGYTGELFF.

The J gene is TRBJ2-2, the V gene TRBV5-6, with 11 bases matching TRBD2. The V and J ends lost 5 bases and 1 base, in that order; junction bases with no gene match: 4. This CDR3 contains 16 residues. Per germline, CDR1 SGHDT and CDR2 YYEEEE. The CDR3 nucleotides are TGTGCCAGCAGAGGCGGACTAGCGGGGAACACCGGGGAGCTGTTTTTT. Translating gives CASRGGLAGNTGELFF.

The J gene is TRBJ2-7, the V gene TRBV14; TRBD1 aligns across 8 bases. The junction had 11 bases not matched to a gene; V was cut back by 4 bases and J by 6 bases. CDR1 SGHDN and CDR2 FVKESK come from the germline V gene. This CDR3 comprises 15 residues. This CDR3 reads CASSPGTGESGEQYF. DNA for the CDR3: TGTGCCAGCAGCCCCGGGACAGGCGAATCGGGCGAGCAGTACTTC.

The chain is built from TRBV4-2 and TRBJ2-3; tentatively, D is TRBD2 (6 bases). Trimming left V 6 bases short and J 0 bases short, with 13 bases between. The CDR3 is 15 amino acids. The germline V gene has CDR1 LGHNA and CDR2 YNFKEQ. This CDR3 reads CASRGGGTSTDTQYF. The DNA for the CDR3 is TGTGCCAGCAGGGGGGGTGGCACTAGCACAGATACGCAGTATTTT.

The chain recombines TRBV19 with TRBJ2-7, with 8 positions matching TRBD2. From germline, CDR1 is LNHDA and CDR2 SQIVND (reference sequence). The J segment lost 0 bases and the V segment lost 4 bases, leaving 8 bases of the junction unmatched. The CDR3 extends over 16 amino acids. The CDR3 nucleotides are TGTGCCAGTAGTAGGGGCCAGCGGGGGAGCTCCTACGAGCAGTACTTC. Translation: CASSRGQRGSSYEQYF.

CDR3 loop: CASRDLSYEQYF. In DNA form, the CDR3 reads TGTGCCAGCAGGGACCTCTCCTACGAGCAGTACTTC. This rearrangement joins TRBV6-5 to TRBJ2-7; D is unclear. The germline CDR1 and CDR2 sequences are MNHEY and SVGAGI. The CDR3 loop spans 12 amino acids. V dropped 6 bases and J dropped 0 bases, with 6 bases sitting between them.

V usage is TRBV4-3 and J usage is TRBJ2-1; TRBD1 or TRBD2 may be the D gene (5 bases each). The V gene's germline CDR1 is LGHNA and CDR2 YSLEER. Trimming removed 1 base from V and 2 bases from J, with 9 bases in between. This CDR3 contains 15 residues. CDR3 amino acids: CASSQGGTAYNEQFF. DNA for the CDR3: TGCGCCAGCAGCCAAGGTGGGACCGCCTACAATGAGCAGTTCTTC.

The rearrangement links TRBV7-9 to TRBJ2-1; 10 bases are a match to TRBD2. Germline assignment: CDR1 SEHNR and CDR2 FQNEAQ (reference sequence). The CDR3 runs 15 residues. Trimming removed 5 bases from V and 3 bases from J; junction bases left unmatched: 4. CDR3 amino acids: CASSPAGGLYNEQFF. DNA for the CDR3: TGTGCCAGCAGCCCAGCGGGGGGGCTCTACAATGAGCAGTTCTTC.

The chain has TRBV5-1 and TRBJ2-2; D is possibly TRBD1 (6 bases). Germline CDR1 SGHRS, CDR2 YFSETQ. This CDR3 contains 16 residues. V lost 2 bases, J lost 3 bases, and 14 bases lay in between. CDR3 in amino acids: CASSFTGNSDTGELFF. The DNA for the CDR3 is TGCGCCAGCAGCTTTACAGGGAATTCGGACACCGGGGAGCTGTTTTTT.

This chain uses TRBV9 with TRBJ2-1, with 13 bases aligning to TRBD2. The junction had 4 bases not matched to a gene; V was cut back by 4 bases and J by 3 bases. This CDR3 comprises 16 residues. CDR1 SGDLS and CDR2 YYNGEE come from the germline V gene. The CDR3 protein is CASSPGTSGNYNEQFF. The CDR3 nucleotides are TGTGCCAGCAGCCCGGGGACTAGCGGGAACTACAATGAGCAGTTCTTC.

The J gene is TRBJ2-7, the V gene TRBV18; the D gene is possibly TRBD1 (6 bases). The CDR3 runs to 13 residues. Between the trimmed V and J ends, which lost 5 bases and 1 base, there was a span of 9 bases. The germline CDR1 and CDR2 sequences are KGHSH and LQKENI. The CDR3 is CASSFGQSYEQYF. CDR3 nucleotides: TGTGCCAGCTCATTTGGACAGTCCTACGAGCAGTACTTC.

This rearrangement joins TRBV6-6 to TRBJ2-7, with D uncertain. The CDR3 loop spans 11 amino acids. In germline, CDR1 is MNHNY, CDR2 SVGAGI (reference sequence). V gave up 7 bases and J gave up 4 bases, with 8 bases separating them. CDR3 nucleotide sequence: TGTGCCAGCACTAATGAGTACGAGCAGTACTTC. It translates to CASTNEYEQYF.

The CDR3 region has the DNA TGCGCCAGCAGAACTGATGACAGCTTTAACTATGGCTACACCTTC. Protein: CASRTDDSFNYGYTF. J is TRBJ1-2 and V is TRBV10-2; D may be TRBD1 (5 bases). This CDR3 region has 15 residues. V was trimmed by 6 bases and J by 1 base, leaving 15 bases between them. Germline assignment: CDR1 WSHSY and CDR2 SAAADI.

This clone showed up just a few times. One junction end does not reproduce the germline sequence, and a read error may be involved. The rearrangement uses TRBV7-9 and TRBJ2-7, with 8 bases identical to TRBD1. Germline V gives CDR1 SEHNR, CDR2 FQNEAQ (reference sequence). This CDR3 is built from 12 residues. In DNA form, the CDR3 reads TGTGCCAGCAGCTCACATCGAGGACAGGGAATCTTC. The encoded protein is CASSSHRGQGIF.

The chain couples TRBV5-5 to TRBJ2-5; 9 bases are a match to TRBD1. Germline lookup yields CDR1 SGHKS and CDR2 YYEKEE (reference sequence). The junction had 11 bases not matched to a gene; V was cut back by 1 base and J by 4 bases. The CDR3 is 17 residues long. CDR3 DNA: TGTGCCAGCAGCTTGAGGTCCTTGGGACAGGGAGGAGAGACCCAGTACTTC. This encodes CASSLRSLGQGGETQYF.

The gene calls are TRBV6-1 and TRBJ1-1; maybe TRBD1 (5 bases). Trimming pared 5 bases from V and 1 base from J, leaving 8 bases between. The germline gives CDR1 MNHNS, CDR2 SASEGT. This CDR3 contains 13 residues. In DNA, the CDR3 is TGTGCCAGCAGTAGAACAGGGAACACTGAAGCTTTCTTT. Its translation is CASSRTGNTEAFF.

The chain is built from TRBV30 and TRBJ2-6; no clear D gene. This CDR3 comprises 16 residues. Germline CDR1 and CDR2: GTSNPN and SVGIG (reference sequence). The V gene lost 3 bases and the J gene lost 0 bases, with 12 bases spanning the gap. The CDR3 reads CAWSDPLGSGANVLTF. The DNA of the CDR3 is TGTGCCTGGAGCGATCCTTTGGGCTCTGGGGCCAACGTCCTGACTTTC.

V usage is TRBV23-1 and J usage is TRBJ2-7; D is possibly TRBD2 (5 bases). TRBV23-1 is designated an ORF whose function remains uncertain. Between the trimmed V and J ends, which lost 3 bases and 4 bases, there was a span of 10 bases. The CDR3 is 13 residues long. The chain's CDR3 is CASSHPGTYEQYF. Written as DNA, the CDR3 is TGCGCCAGCAGTCACCCGGGAACTTACGAGCAGTACTTC.

This sequence joins TRBV2 and TRBJ1-1, with no clear D. The CDR3 is made up of 13 amino acids. The germline V gene has CDR1 SNHLY and CDR2 FYNNEI. V was cut by 6 bases and J by 5 bases, with 13 bases left in between. CDR3 DNA: TGTGCCAGCAGCCCGAGGGTCGGGACTGAAGCTTTCTTT. Protein sequence: CASSPRVGTEAFF.

This clone was seen only a few times. An end of the junction differs from the germline gene, which may be a read error. The gene calls are TRBV28 and TRBJ2-7; TRBD1 might be the D (5 bases). The CDR3 runs 13 residues. The germline V gene has CDR1 MDHEN and CDR2 SYDVKM. This CDR3 is CASSLKSPPGMDF. CDR3 in DNA: TGTGCCAGCAGTTTAAAGTCCCCGCCAGGGATGGACTTC.

The chain carries TRBV29-1 and TRBJ2-3; D possibly corresponds to TRBD2 (5 bases). The ends were cut back, 7 bases at V and 2 bases at J, with 16 bases in the middle. Germline V gene sequence: CDR1 SQVTM, CDR2 ANQGSEA. The CDR3 is 14 residues long. CDR3 protein: CSALLSGNTDTQYF. In DNA form, the CDR3 reads TGCAGCGCCTTATTGTCGGGGAACACAGATACGCAGTATTTT.